Shown below are 31 T cell receptor beta chains from a single sample sequenced in a study of beta chain features in type 1 diabetes. Study outcomes and limitations: Moderate yet significant TCRB CDR3 shortening was seen in Type 1 diabetes patients in all four CD4+ subsets.

What these receptors recognize is not known. Investigators reverse transcribed all isolated RNA, so they sequenced expressed TCRB transcripts. Measured with immunoSEQ multiplex PCR; TCRdb has only the in-frame clones, and not every one. Counted here are about 47,000 clones, around 40% occurring once; the ten biggest clones make up less than 0.15%. Sequences were obtained from stem cell memory CD4+ T cells from blood. The receptors derive from a man aged 30 to 45 with type 1 diabetes.

The sample holds a few counts of this clone. The chain couples TRBV5-6 to TRBJ2-1, with 8 bases that match TRBD2. The CDR3 consists of 17 residues. Trimming cost V 2 bases and J 0 bases; bases outside gene matches: 7. Germline loops: CDR1 SGHDT, CDR2 YYEEEE. CDR3 in amino acids: CASSFYSGDSSYNEQFF. DNA of the CDR3: TGTGCCAGCAGCTTCTATAGCGGGGATAGCTCCTACAATGAGCAGTTCTTC.

The chain joins TRBV6-1 to TRBJ1-1, with 7 bases fitting TRBD1. Germline V gene data show CDR1 as MNHNS and CDR2 as SASEGT. This CDR3 is 14 amino acids long. Germline trimming cut 9 bases from V and 5 bases from J; bases unmatched to any gene: 12. The CDR3 loop reads CASNAGTAITEAFF. The CDR3, as DNA: TGTGCCAGTAACGCCGGGACAGCAATTACTGAAGCTTTCTTT.

The chain recombines TRBV18 with TRBJ2-7, with D possibly TRBD1 on 6 matching bases. This CDR3 has 14 amino acids. Germline V gene data show CDR1 as KGHSH and CDR2 as LQKENI. Trimming removed 3 bases from V and 5 bases from J, with 14 bases in between. The chain's CDR3 is CASSPIDRFHEQYF. The CDR3 nucleotides are TGTGCCAGCTCACCCATCGACAGGTTCCACGAGCAGTACTTC. The full variable domain, rest sourced from reference TRBV18 and TRBJ2-7, is NAGVMQNPRHLVRRRGQEARLRCSPMKGHSHVYWYRQLPEEGLKFMVYLQKENIIDESGMPKERFSAEFPKEGPSILRIQQVVRGDSAAYFCASSPIDRFHEQYFGPGTRLTVT.

The chain recombines TRBV5-1 with TRBJ2-7, with D perhaps TRBD1 (5 bases). Germline-derived CDR1 and CDR2 are SGHRS and YFSETQ. V was cut by 4 bases and J by 2 bases, with 13 bases left in between. This CDR3 is 14 amino acids long. The CDR3 region has the DNA TGCGCCAGCAGCGCCCAGGGCATAACCTACGAGCAGTACTTC. Amino acid sequence: CASSAQGITYEQYF.

This clone has only one observation. The chain employs TRBV4-3 and TRBJ1-4; 8 nucleotides agree with TRBD1. The ends lost 1 base at V and 8 bases at J; junction bases unmatched: 6. CDR3 length: 15 amino acids. Germline assignment: CDR1 LGHNA and CDR2 YSLEER. Here the CDR3 reads CASSQGWRQGEKLFF. CDR3 coding DNA: TGCGCCAGCAGCCAAGGTTGGAGACAGGGGGAAAAACTGTTTTTT.

This clone was found a few times. The rearrangement uses TRBV7-9 and TRBJ2-7, with 12 bases that match TRBD2. J was trimmed by 2 bases and V by 5 bases; bases with no gene match: 4. Germline CDR1 reads SEHNR; CDR2 reads FQNEAQ (reference sequence). This CDR3 spans 15 amino acids. The chain's CDR3 is CASSRLAGVPYEQYF. In nucleotides, the CDR3 is TGTGCCAGCAGCCGACTAGCGGGAGTTCCCTACGAGCAGTACTTC.

This clone has only a few counts. The chain recombines TRBV12-5 with TRBJ2-2; D perhaps matches TRBD1 (6 bases). The CDR3 covers 12 residues. Per germline, CDR1 LGHNT and CDR2 FRNRAP. CDR3 coding DNA: TGTGTCTCGACAGGGAACACCGGGGAGCTGTTTTTT. This gives the protein CVSTGNTGELFF.

The rearrangement uses TRBV5-1 and TRBJ2-1, with 9 nucleotides matching TRBD2. Germline lookup yields CDR1 SGHRS and CDR2 YFSETQ. This CDR3 has 16 residues. V lost 4 bases, J lost 4 bases, and 9 bases stayed unmatched. The DNA of the CDR3 is TGCGCCAGCAGCCTGGTCTTAGCGGGAGTGTACAATGAGCAGTTCTTC. Protein sequence: CASSLVLAGVYNEQFF.

The V gene is TRBV28, the J gene TRBJ2-5, with 7 bases that match TRBD1. The last part of the DNA fits TRBJ2-7 better; the J call may be wrong. CDR1 is MDHEN, CDR2 SYDVKM, per germline. CDR3 size: 15 residues. CDR3 in amino acids: CASSPARGIGYEQYF. The CDR3, as DNA: TGTGCCAGCAGTCCCGCCAGGGGGATCGGCTACGAGCAGTACTTC.

The V call is TRBV5-1, the J call TRBJ2-2; 8 positions match TRBD1. This CDR3 contains 15 residues. V gave up 3 bases and J gave up 8 bases; unmatched junction bases: 9. Per germline, CDR1 SGHRS and CDR2 YFSETQ. In nucleotides, the CDR3 is TGCGCCAGCAGCTCCCGCCCAGGGGGCGGGGGGGAGCTGTTTTTT. Encoded protein: CASSSRPGGGGELFF.

This chain connects TRBV4-2 to TRBJ2-7; D remains ambiguous. V was shortened by 1 base and J by 0 bases, with 10 bases between the two germline ends. The germline gives CDR1 LGHNA, CDR2 YNFKEQ. CDR3 length equals 15 residues. The CDR3 loop is CASSQAPTSSYEQYF. The CDR3 bases are TGTGCCAGCAGCCAAGCACCTACCTCCTCCTACGAGCAGTACTTC.

The J gene is TRBJ1-2, the V gene TRBV6-5; D perhaps matches TRBD1 (6 bases). V lost 2 bases, J lost 7 bases, and 17 bases lay in between. This CDR3 spans 15 amino acids. CDR1 and CDR2 (germline): MNHEY, SVGAGI. The CDR3 DNA follows: TGTGCCAGCAGTTACGCCGTTGACAGGAGTTCTGGCTACACCTTC. Its translation is CASSYAVDRSSGYTF.

This clone was observed a few times. The V gene is TRBV7-9, the J gene TRBJ2-1; tentatively, D is TRBD2 (5 bases). Trimming left V 6 bases short and J 4 bases short, with 16 bases between. The CDR3 consists of 15 residues. Germline values: CDR1 SEHNR, CDR2 FQNEAQ (reference sequence). CDR3 in DNA: TGTGCCAGCAGTTCGCCCGGCCGGGGTTACAATGAGCAGTTCTTC. Protein sequence: CASSSPGRGYNEQFF.

V is TRBV14 and J is TRBJ2-6, with 10 nucleotides matching TRBD1. The V and J ends lost 0 bases and 0 bases, in that order; junction bases with no gene match: 5. The CDR3 is 19 amino acids. Germline assignment: CDR1 SGHDN and CDR2 FVKESK. The CDR3 nucleotides read TGTGCCAGCAGCCAAGATGGTGGGACAGGGGCCTCTGGGGCCAACGTCCTGACTTTC. Protein product: CASSQDGGTGASGANVLTF.

The chain employs TRBV7-2 and TRBJ1-2, with 7 bases aligning to TRBD1. This CDR3 spans 15 amino acids. Looked up from germline, CDR1 is SGHTA and CDR2 is FQGNSA. Trimming took 2 bases from V and 8 from J; bases not matched to a gene: 11. The CDR3 nucleotides are TGTGCCAGCAGCTTAAGTTGGGACAGCCGATCGGGCTACACCTTC. Its translation: CASSLSWDSRSGYTF.

This sequence joins TRBV9 and TRBJ2-1; possible D gene TRBD2, 6 bases. V was trimmed by 4 bases and J by 8 bases, leaving 16 bases between them. Germline V gene data show CDR1 as SGDLS and CDR2 as YYNGEE. The CDR3 extends over 14 amino acids. The CDR3 loop reads CASSLRLGTDEQFF. DNA of the CDR3: TGTGCCAGCAGCCTCCGACTAGGAACGGATGAGCAGTTCTTC.

V gene TRBV6-6 combines with J gene TRBJ1-5; 8 bases match TRBD1. J gave up 6 bases and V 9 bases, and 7 bases lay outside the gene matches. The V gene's germline CDR1 is MNHNY and CDR2 SVGAGI (reference sequence). CDR3 size: 13 residues. As DNA, the CDR3 is TGTGCCAGTACAGGGGGAGTGGTTCAGCCCCAGCATTTT. Encoded protein: CASTGGVVQPQHF.

This clone was observed a few times. The rearrangement uses TRBV28 and TRBJ2-1, with TRBD2 as a possible D gene (5 bases). V was trimmed by 1 base and J by 9 bases, leaving 25 bases between them. The CDR3 runs 18 residues. CDR1 is MDHEN and CDR2 is SYDVKM in the germline V gene. The CDR3 spells CASSLSPTGIRRRGEQFF. As DNA, the CDR3 is TGTGCCAGCAGTTTATCTCCGACGGGGATTCGGCGGCGCGGTGAGCAGTTCTTC.

The CDR3 nucleotides are TGTGCCAGCACCCCGAACAGAAACAGCGGGCCTTTCTTC. It specifies CASTPNRNSGPFF. The chain carries TRBV6-1 and TRBJ2-1; D possibly corresponds to TRBD2 (6 bases). This CDR3 comprises 13 residues. V was pared by 7 bases and J by 16 bases, with 23 bases between. Germline CDR1 and CDR2: MNHNS and SASEGT.

This chain joins TRBV6-5 and TRBJ1-2, with D possibly being TRBD1 (5 bases). The CDR3 runs to 15 residues. The V end lost 2 bases, the J end lost 5 bases, and 15 bases lay between the germline ends. Germline loops: CDR1 MNHEY, CDR2 SVGAGI. The CDR3 DNA is TGTGCCAGCAGTTACGGGGCAGGGAGGCAGTATGGCTACACCTTC. Its protein is CASSYGAGRQYGYTF.

This sequence joins TRBV9 and TRBJ2-5, with TRBD2 identical over 11 bases. The CDR3 has 16 residues. Germline V gene data show CDR1 as SGDLS and CDR2 as YYNGEE. V shed 3 bases and J 4 bases; nucleotides not matched to a gene: 8. The CDR3 reads CASSGISGRAGETQYF. CDR3 coding DNA: TGTGCCAGCAGCGGTATTAGCGGGAGGGCCGGAGAGACCCAGTACTTC.

This clone was seen more than once but under ten times. The junction does not match germline at one end; this may be a read error. The chain uses TRBV7-2 and TRBJ1-4, with a weak D call TRBD1 (6 bases). The CDR3 runs 15 residues. Germline V lookup: CDR1 SGHTA, CDR2 FQGNSA. The CDR3 bases are TGTGCCAGCAGCCTAGCCCGGGGGGCGACTGAAAAACTGTTTTTT. It encodes CASSLARGATEKLFF. Combining the CDR3 with reference TRBV7-2 and TRBJ1-4 gives the whole variable domain GAGVSQSPSNKVTEKGKDVELRCDPISGHTALYWYRQSLGQGLEFLIYFQGNSAPDKSGLPSDRFSAERTGGSVSTLTIQRTQQEDSAVYLCASSLARGATEKLFFGSGTQLSVL.

The chain joins TRBV7-2 to TRBJ2-3; 7 bases match TRBD2. This CDR3 has 15 residues. J was trimmed by 0 bases and V by 3 bases; bases with no gene match: 3. Germline-derived CDR1 and CDR2 are SGHTA and FQGNSA. The CDR3 region is CASSFGGGSTDTQYF. CDR3 coding DNA: TGTGCCAGCAGCTTCGGCGGGGGTAGCACAGATACGCAGTATTTT.

This chain uses TRBV7-8 with TRBJ2-4; 13 bases line up with TRBD2. The CDR3 is made up of 16 amino acids. Germline CDR1 reads SGHVS; CDR2 reads FQNEAQ. V shed 5 bases and J 7 bases; nucleotides not matched to a gene: 8. Here the CDR3 DNA reads TGTGCCAGCAGCCCACGGACTAGCGGGAGCCTGAACATTCAGTACTTC. Residues: CASSPRTSGSLNIQYF.

The chain couples TRBV28 to TRBJ1-4; D possibly corresponds to TRBD1 (5 bases). Looked up from germline, CDR1 is MDHEN and CDR2 is SYDVKM. The CDR3 extends over 15 amino acids. Between the trimmed V and J ends, which lost 4 bases and 4 bases, there was a span of 13 bases. The CDR3 here is CASSSYRSDNEKLFF. The CDR3 DNA reads as TGTGCCAGCAGTTCGTACAGGTCCGATAATGAAAAACTGTTTTTT.

The chain recombines TRBV6-6 with TRBJ2-2; TRBD2 matches at 9 bases. Unmatched junction bases numbered 4, after V lost 2 bases and J lost 3 bases. The CDR3 consists of 16 residues. Germline-derived CDR1 and CDR2 are MNHNY and SVGAGI (reference sequence). CDR3 nucleotides: TGTGCCAGCAGTTACGCAGCGGGAGGAGACACCGGGGAGCTGTTTTTT. Residues: CASSYAAGGDTGELFF.

The gene calls are TRBV7-2 and TRBJ2-5, with 7 nucleotides matching TRBD2. This CDR3 spans 12 amino acids. The germline CDR1 and CDR2 sequences are SGHTA and FQGNSA. The junction had 2 bases not matched to a gene; V was cut back by 1 base and J by 9 bases. The CDR3 DNA reads TGTGCCAGCAGCTTAGAACTAGCGTCCCAGTACTTC. The encoded protein is CASSLELASQYF.

V and J are TRBV28 and TRBJ1-5, with TRBD1 matching over 7 bases. The length of the CDR3 is 13 residues. Germline lookup yields CDR1 MDHEN and CDR2 SYDVKM. The J segment lost 8 bases and the V segment lost 2 bases, leaving 3 bases of the junction unmatched. The CDR3, as DNA: TGTGCCAGCAGTTTAGACAGGGTTGAGCCCCAGCATTTT. Its protein is CASSLDRVEPQHF.

Only a few counts were recorded for this clone. The chain recombines TRBV7-6 with TRBJ2-1; 7 nucleotides match TRBD2. The CDR3 sequence is 14 residues long. V lost 1 base, J lost 5 bases, and 2 bases stayed unmatched. The germline gives CDR1 SGHVS, CDR2 FNYEAQ. In nucleotides, the CDR3 is TGTGCCAGCAGCTTAGGACTAGCTAACAATGAGCAGTTCTTC. Protein sequence: CASSLGLANNEQFF.

The genes are TRBV27 and TRBJ2-7; 12 positions agree with TRBD1. The germline V gene has CDR1 MNHEY and CDR2 SMNVEV (reference sequence). The CDR3 runs to 15 residues. Trimming removed 4 bases from V and 6 bases from J; junction bases left unmatched: 7. The CDR3 DNA reads as TGTGCCAGCAGTTCGGGGGGACAGGGGGCGGTCGAGCAGTACTTC. It yields the protein CASSSGGQGAVEQYF.

The genes are TRBV28 and TRBJ2-1; 14 bases are a match to TRBD2. Germline CDR1 and CDR2: MDHEN and SYDVKM. J gave up 8 bases and V 3 bases, and 12 bases lay outside the gene matches. CDR3 length equals 18 residues. The DNA of the CDR3 is TGTGCCAGCAGTTTGCCCGGGACTAGCGGGAGTTTTCCAGATGAGCAGTTCTTC. This encodes CASSLPGTSGSFPDEQFF.